A selection of T cell receptor beta chains follows, all from one sample in a study of shared clonotypes between healthy human individuals. TCRdb's copy holds only in-frame clones and misses some; the assay was immunoSEQ multiplex PCR. Of millions of clones in the sample, 95% were seen once. The sequenced sample consisted of naive CD4+ T cells sorted from blood. All receptors come from a man younger than 35 in good health. Each CDR3 is given with its conserved first and last residue. D genes are given only for firm matches. Size is stated for part of the rows, as once, few or many counts, or as a class when the clone is expanded.

V gene	clone size	J gene	D gene	CDR3 DNA	CDR3 protein
TRBV19	.	TRBJ1-2	.	TGTGCCAGTAGTCCGTCGGGGCTTTTCGGTCTTGGCTACACCTTC	CASSPSGLFGLGYTF
TRBV5-1	.	TRBJ2-3	TRBD2	TGCGCCAGCAGCCCAACCGGGACTAGCGGGGCTACGCAGTATTTT	CASSPTGTSGATQYF
TRBV19	.	TRBJ2-7	.	TGTGCCAGTAGTAGAACAGACAGAGCCAAGGGGGAGCAGTACTTC	CASSRTDRAKGEQYF
TRBV11-2	.	TRBJ2-7	.	TGTGCCAGCAGCTTAGTACAGGCCAGGGGCGAGCAGTACTTC	CASSLVQARGEQYF
TRBV6-6	once	TRBJ1-5	.	TGTGCCAGCAGTTACCCTAGTCAGAGCCAGCCCCAGCATTTT	CASSYPSQSQPQHF
TRBV7-2	.	TRBJ2-2	.	TGTGCCAGCAGCCCAGCCGGGGAGCTGTTTTTT	CASSPAGELFF
TRBV11-2	.	TRBJ1-3	.	TGTGCCAGCACCTATACGAGTTCGGCCACCATATATTTT	CASTYTSSATIYF
TRBV6-5	.	TRBJ2-7	.	TGTGCCAGCAGCCTATATGGGGTGTCCCACGAGCAGTACTTC	CASSLYGVSHEQYF
TRBV10-1	.	TRBJ2-3	.	TGCGCCAGCAGTGTAAGGGATACAGATACGCAGTATTTT	CASSVRDTDTQYF
TRBV5-1	.	TRBJ2-1	.	TGCGCCAGCGAGAGCGGGCGGCTCTCCTACAATGAGCAGTTCTTC	CASESGRLSYNEQFF
TRBV5-1	.	TRBJ2-7	TRBD1	TGCGCCAGCAGCTCAGGGGGTCCCACCCCATACGAGCAGTACTTC	CASSSGGPTPYEQYF
TRBV6-6	.	TRBJ2-2	.	TGTGCCAGCAGACTCCAGGGGCCGGGTGCCGGGGAGCTGTTTTTT	CASRLQGPGAGELFF
TRBV10-3	.	TRBJ1-2	TRBD1	TGTGCCATTCTCAGGGGGTCCTATGGCTACACCTTC	CAILRGSYGYTF
TRBV6-1	.	TRBJ2-3	TRBD2	TGTGCCAGCAGTGGCCGAGGACTAGCGGGAGACACAGATACGCAGTATTTT	CASSGRGLAGDTDTQYF
TRBV5-6	.	TRBJ2-4	.	TGTGCCAGCAGTTCTGACTACTTAAGAAACATTCAGTACTTC	CASSSDYLRNIQYF
TRBV27	.	TRBJ2-1	TRBD1	TGTGCCAGCAGTCCCTCCTCGGGACAGGGTCCCAACAATGAGCAGTTCTTC	CASSPSSGQGPNNEQFF
TRBV7-2	.	TRBJ1-2	.	TGTGCCAGCAGCTTGTCGCAGGGACCCGGTGGCTACACCTTC	CASSLSQGPGGYTF
TRBV6-5	.	TRBJ2-2	.	TGTGCCAGCAGTTTTCAGAGTAATCTGAACACCGGGGAGCTGTTTTTT	CASSFQSNLNTGELFF
TRBV7-2	.	TRBJ1-5	.	TGTGCCAGCAGCTTCATGGGGGTTTCAGAGCCCCAGCATTTT	CASSFMGVSEPQHF
TRBV6-1	.	TRBJ2-1	TRBD2	TGTGCCAGCAGCTCCGGGACTAGCGGGAATTATGAGCAGTTCTTC	CASSSGTSGNYEQFF
TRBV2	.	TRBJ2-3	.	TGTGCCAGCAGCGCCCAATCCGGGGGCGCAGATACGCAGTATTTT	CASSAQSGGADTQYF
TRBV18	once	TRBJ1-4	.	TGTGCCAGCTCGCTAAATGAAAAACTGTTTTTT	CASSLNEKLFF
TRBV7-3	.	TRBJ2-1	TRBD2	TGTGCCAGCAGCCCTGGACTAGCTGGGTACAATGAGCAGTTCTTC	CASSPGLAGYNEQFF
TRBV28	.	TRBJ2-7	.	TGTGCCAGCAACCCTTGGGCAGGGGACTACGAGCAGTACTTC	CASNPWAGDYEQYF
TRBV5-1	.	TRBJ2-7	TRBD1	TGCGCCAGCAGCCGAGGGGGACAGGGTTTTTTGTCCTACGAGCAGTACTTC	CASSRGGQGFLSYEQYF
TRBV28	.	TRBJ2-7	.	TGTGCCAGCAGTCCTCCGGGGCTGTACGAGCAGTACTTC	CASSPPGLYEQYF
TRBV5-4	.	TRBJ2-3	TRBD2	TGTGCCAGCAGCCGCGGGGGGCAGGGCACAGATACGCAGTATTTT	CASSRGGQGTDTQYF